This T cell receptor (beta chain) was documented in a study of glioma-infiltrating T cells. Using RNA template, CDR3s of TCR alpha and beta were amplified with iRepertoire arm-PCR. TCRdb ran MiXCR on the multiplex PCR reads and lists one entry per CDR3 protein. Here the sample spans approximately 90,000 distinct CDR3 sequences, 20% to 25% being singletons. In the case of this clonotype: No antigen is known for it. Lacking the conserved final phenylalanine or tryptophan, this CDR3 likely reflects a read error.

Regarding the study as a whole: Gliomas, especially low-grade, showed above-expected tissue-blood divergence; non-neoplastic patients showed below. CDR3 overlap between tissue and blood was very small.

Trimming left V 9 bases short and J 1 base short, with 15 bases between. CDR3 size: 14 residues. Germline V CDR1 and CDR2: MNHEY, SVGEGT. The V gene is TRBV6-2 or TRBV6-3, the J gene TRBJ2-5, with D unclear. The sample comprised glioma tissue, nonneoplastic brain tissue, or PBMCs (not recorded which). The TCR originated in a human donor with low-grade glioma or glioblastoma, undergoing nonglioma brain surgery, or in good health (not recorded which). The DNA of the CDR3 is TGTGCCAGAAGCGACAAAGGGCTCCAAGAGACCCAGTACATC. Translating it yields CARSDKGLQETQYI.